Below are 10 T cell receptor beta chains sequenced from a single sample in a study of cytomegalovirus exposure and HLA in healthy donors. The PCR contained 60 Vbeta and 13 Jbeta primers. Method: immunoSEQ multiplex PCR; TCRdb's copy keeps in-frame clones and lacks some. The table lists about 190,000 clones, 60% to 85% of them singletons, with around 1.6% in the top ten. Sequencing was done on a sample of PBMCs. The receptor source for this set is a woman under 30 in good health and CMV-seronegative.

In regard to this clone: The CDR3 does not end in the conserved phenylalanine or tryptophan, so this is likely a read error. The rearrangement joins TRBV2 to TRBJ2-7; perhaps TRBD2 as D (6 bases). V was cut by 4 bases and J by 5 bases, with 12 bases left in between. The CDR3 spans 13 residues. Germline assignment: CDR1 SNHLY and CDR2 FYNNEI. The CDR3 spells CASSVWGRNEQYL. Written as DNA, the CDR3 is TGTGCCAGCAGTGTGTGGGGGAGGAACGAGCAGTACCTC.

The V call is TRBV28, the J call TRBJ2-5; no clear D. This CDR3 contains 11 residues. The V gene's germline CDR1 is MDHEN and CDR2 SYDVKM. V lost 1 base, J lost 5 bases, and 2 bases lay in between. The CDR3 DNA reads TGTGCCAGCAGTTTATCTGAGACCCAGTACTTC. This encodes CASSLSETQYF.

This chain's CDR3 is CASRMTGGANTEAFF. CDR3 nucleotides: TGTGCCAGCAGGATGACAGGGGGCGCGAACACTGAAGCTTTCTTT. This chain joins TRBV25-1 and TRBJ1-1; TRBD1 matches at 10 bases. Trimming at V came to 6 bases and at J to 1 base, leaving 5 bases not matched to a gene. Germline V gene lookup returns CDR1 MGHDK and CDR2 SYGVNS. The CDR3 sequence is 15 residues long.

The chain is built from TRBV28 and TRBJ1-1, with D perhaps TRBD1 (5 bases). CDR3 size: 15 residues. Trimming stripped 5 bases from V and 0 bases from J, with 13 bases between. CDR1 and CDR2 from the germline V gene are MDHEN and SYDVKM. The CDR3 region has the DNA TGTGCCAGCAGTCCGAGACAGATACTGAACACTGAAGCTTTCTTT. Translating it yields CASSPRQILNTEAFF.

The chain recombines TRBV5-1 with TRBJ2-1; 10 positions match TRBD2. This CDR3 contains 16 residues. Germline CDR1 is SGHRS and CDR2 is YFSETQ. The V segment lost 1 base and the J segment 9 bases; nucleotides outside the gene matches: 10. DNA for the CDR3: TGCGCCAGCAGCTTGTGGTCTAGCGGGAGCAGTAGTGAGCAGTTCTTC. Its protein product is CASSLWSSGSSSEQFF.

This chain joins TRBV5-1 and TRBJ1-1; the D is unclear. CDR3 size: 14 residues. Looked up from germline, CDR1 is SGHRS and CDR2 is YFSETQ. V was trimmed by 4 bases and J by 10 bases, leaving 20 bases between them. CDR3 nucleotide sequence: TGCGCCAGCAGCCGTCGGTCGCACGTGGAGGGAGCTTTCTTT. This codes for CASSRRSHVEGAFF. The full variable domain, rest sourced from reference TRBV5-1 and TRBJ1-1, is KAGVTQTPRYLIKTRGQQVTLSCSPISGHRSVSWYQQTPGQGLQFLFEYFSETQRNKGNFPGRFSGRQFSNSRSEMNVSTLELGDSALYLCASSRRSHVEGAFFGQGTRLTVV.

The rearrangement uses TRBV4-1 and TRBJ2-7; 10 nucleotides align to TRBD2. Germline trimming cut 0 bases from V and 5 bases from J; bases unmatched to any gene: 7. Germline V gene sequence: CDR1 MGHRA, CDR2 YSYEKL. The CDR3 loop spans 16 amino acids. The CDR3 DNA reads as TGCGCCAGCAGCCAAGAAGGAGCGGGGGGGTTCGACGAGCAGTACTTC. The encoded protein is CASSQEGAGGFDEQYF.

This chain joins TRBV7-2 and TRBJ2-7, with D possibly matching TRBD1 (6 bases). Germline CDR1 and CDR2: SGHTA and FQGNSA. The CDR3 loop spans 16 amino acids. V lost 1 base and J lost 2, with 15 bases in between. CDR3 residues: CASSLEGRGLPYEQYF. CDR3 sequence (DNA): TGTGCCAGCAGCTTAGAGGGCAGGGGCCTCCCCTACGAGCAGTACTTC.

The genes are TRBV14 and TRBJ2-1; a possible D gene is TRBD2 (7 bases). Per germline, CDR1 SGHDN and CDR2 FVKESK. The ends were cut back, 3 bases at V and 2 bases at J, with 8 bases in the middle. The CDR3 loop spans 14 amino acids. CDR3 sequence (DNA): TGTGCCAGCAGCCAGGGGGGGCCCTACAATGAGCAGTTCTTC. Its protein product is CASSQGGPYNEQFF.

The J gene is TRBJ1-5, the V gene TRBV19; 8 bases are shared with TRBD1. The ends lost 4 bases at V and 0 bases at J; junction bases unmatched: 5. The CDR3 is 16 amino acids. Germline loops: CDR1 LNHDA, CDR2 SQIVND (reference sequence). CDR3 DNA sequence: TGTGCCAGTAGTAGGACAGGGATCCTTAGCAATCAGCCCCAGCATTTT. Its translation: CASSRTGILSNQPQHF.